This T cell receptor (beta chain) stems from a study of blood T cell repertoires in COVID-19. This CDR3 is built from 14 residues. The V and J ends lost 1 base and 3 bases, in that order; junction bases with no gene match: 3. CDR1 and CDR2 from the germline V gene are SGHAT and FQNNGV. The data were produced by immunoSEQ multiplex PCR, yet TCRdb's version contains in-frame clones alone and is incomplete. The sample has roughly 200,000 clones; roughly 85% are singletons. Sequencing was carried out using peripheral blood. The source is a woman under 30 who had recovered from COVID-19. The chain uses TRBV11-2 and TRBJ2-7; the match to TRBD1 covers 7 bases. The CDR3 here is CASSLGQGDYEQYF. Written as DNA, the CDR3 is TGTGCCAGCAGCTTAGGTCAGGGGGACTACGAGCAGTACTTC.